A single sample gave rise to the 32 T cell receptor beta chains below, sequenced in a study of CD8 T cells in ankylosing spondylitis. TCRdb independently ran MiXCR on the 5' RACE reads; one entry per CDR3 protein. The sample yields some 270,000 distinct CDR3 sequences, more than 25% seen once. Specimen: blood, either unsorted or a sorted T cell fraction (not recorded which). These receptors all come from a male donor with ankylosing spondylitis or in good health (not recorded which).

V is TRBV10-3 and J is TRBJ2-3; a weak D match, TRBD2 (6 bases). This CDR3 comprises 16 residues. The V and J ends lost 6 bases and 2 bases respectively, with 18 bases between them. CDR1 is ENHRY and CDR2 is SYGVKD in the germline V gene. CDR3 nucleotides: TGTGCCATCAGCCCCGTCGGTGGGGGGAACACAGATACGCAGTATTTT. It codes for CAISPVGGGNTDTQYF.

This clonotype was seen repeatedly, ten times or more. The V gene is TRBV29-1, the J gene TRBJ2-1, with 7 nucleotides matching TRBD2. This CDR3 is 15 amino acids long. The V and J ends lost 4 bases and 6 bases, in that order; junction bases with no gene match: 12. Germline lookup yields CDR1 SQVTM and CDR2 ANQGSEA. CDR3 coding DNA: TGCAGCGTTGGTCTCCGGCTAGCGGATACCAATGAGCAGTTCTTC. Translating gives CSVGLRLADTNEQFF.

The genes are TRBV6-2 or TRBV6-3 and TRBJ1-2, with D possibly being TRBD1 (5 bases). Trimming left V 5 bases short and J 4 bases short, with 11 bases between. Germline assignment: CDR1 MNHEY and CDR2 SVGEGT. This CDR3 has 13 residues. In DNA, the CDR3 is TGTGCCAGCAGTACCCGACAGTTCTATGGCTACACCTTC. It yields the protein CASSTRQFYGYTF.

In this sample, this clonotype turned up a few times. The rearrangement uses TRBV11-2 and TRBJ2-7; D is unresolved. V was cut by 2 bases and J by 0 bases, with 11 bases left in between. Germline assignment: CDR1 SGHAT and CDR2 FQNNGV. This CDR3 comprises 15 residues. The CDR3 DNA reads as TGTGCCAGCAGCTTAAATGGTGACACCTCCTACGAGCAGTACTTC. Its protein product is CASSLNGDTSYEQYF.

CDR3: CASHGGHIGETQYF. Written as DNA, the CDR3 is TGCGCCAGCCACGGCGGGCATATCGGCGAGACCCAGTACTTC. The chain couples TRBV5-1 to TRBJ2-5, with D possibly TRBD2 on 5 matching bases. The germline V and J ends were trimmed by 7 bases and 5 bases, with 18 bases remaining between them. The CDR3 has 14 residues. Germline V gene lookup returns CDR1 SGHRS and CDR2 YFSETQ.

The chain employs TRBV7-8 and TRBJ2-5, with 7 bases identical to TRBD2. This CDR3 spans 15 amino acids. In germline, CDR1 is SGHVS, CDR2 FQNEAQ. Losses at the gene ends were 1 base for V and 5 bases for J; bases not matched to a gene: 7. The CDR3 spells CASSLGGLGGETQYF. The CDR3, as DNA: TGTGCCAGCAGCTTAGGAGGGCTCGGGGGGGAGACCCAGTACTTC.

This clonotype was seen a few times. This chain connects TRBV5-6 to TRBJ2-1, with a weak D call TRBD2 (7 bases). The germline V gene has CDR1 SGHDT and CDR2 YYEEEE. Between the trimmed V and J ends, which lost 0 bases and 7 bases, there was a span of 17 bases. This CDR3 is built from 16 residues. CDR3 region: CASSLVLGGTRNEQFF. The CDR3 DNA is TGTGCCAGCAGCTTGGTTCTGGGAGGGACACGGAATGAGCAGTTCTTC.

V usage is TRBV7-6 and J usage is TRBJ1-6, with D tentatively TRBD1 (6 bases). The CDR3 extends over 14 amino acids. V was cut by 5 bases and J by 8 bases, with 13 bases left in between. Per the germline V gene, CDR1 is SGHVS and CDR2 is FNYEAQ. The CDR3 region is CASSTRGRDSPLHF. The CDR3 nucleotides read TGTGCCAGCAGCACCAGGGGCCGTGATTCACCCCTCCACTTT.

As regards this clonotype: A much larger clone is a single base away; this may be a read error. This chain connects TRBV20-1 to TRBJ1-5; TRBD1 is a possible D gene (5 bases). The germline CDR1 and CDR2 sequences are DFQATT and SNEGSKA (reference sequence). Deletions cut 6 bases from V and 5 bases from J, with 14 bases between. This CDR3 is built from 13 residues. The CDR3 coding sequence is TGCAGTGCAAATTGCAGGGTGGATCAGCCCCAGCATTTT. Its protein is CSANCRVDQPQHF.

The rearrangement uses TRBV5-1 and TRBJ1-1; D not resolved. The V gene lost 6 bases and the J gene lost 0 bases, with 12 bases spanning the gap. From germline, CDR1 is SGHRS and CDR2 YFSETQ. CDR3 size: 14 residues. The CDR3 region is CASTAWGLNTEAFF. DNA for the CDR3: TGCGCCAGCACCGCCTGGGGATTGAACACTGAAGCTTTCTTT.

The chain couples TRBV20-1 to TRBJ1-4; D ambiguous. The CDR3 has 13 residues. V dropped 5 bases and J dropped 5 bases, with 12 bases sitting between them. Germline V CDR1 and CDR2: DFQATT, SNEGSKA (reference sequence). This CDR3 is CSAPYGLNEKLFF. The CDR3 nucleotides are TGCAGTGCTCCTTATGGGCTAAATGAAAAACTGTTTTTT.

This clonotype has only a few counts. The chain combines TRBV29-1 with TRBJ2-1; TRBD1 might be the D (6 bases). The CDR3 is 14 residues long. The germline V and J ends were trimmed by 4 bases and 2 bases, with 12 bases remaining between them. Germline assignment: CDR1 SQVTM and CDR2 ANQGSEA. The CDR3 DNA reads as TGCAGCGTTGGTGAAGGGGGTCCCTACAATGAGCAGTTCTTC. This encodes CSVGEGGPYNEQFF.

This clonotype was counted between two and nine times. This chain connects TRBV6-1 to TRBJ1-1; possibly TRBD1 for D (6 bases). Germline assignment: CDR1 MNHNS and CDR2 SASEGT. V gave up 4 bases and J gave up 5 bases, with 14 bases separating them. This CDR3 has 14 residues. CDR3 bases: TGTGCCAGCAGTGTCAGGGGCGGGAGGACTGAAGCTTTCTTT. It codes for CASSVRGGRTEAFF.

The chain links TRBV29-1 to TRBJ2-5, with D unclear. This CDR3 comprises 14 residues. The germline V gene has CDR1 SQVTM and CDR2 ANQGSEA. V shed 2 bases and J shed 2 bases, with 12 bases lying between them. The CDR3 nucleotides read TGCAGCGTTGAATTCGTCCAGTCTCAAGAGACCCAGTACTTC. This codes for CSVEFVQSQETQYF.

Only a few counts were recorded for this clonotype. V usage is TRBV10-3 and J usage is TRBJ2-2; D is unresolved. This CDR3 comprises 16 residues. The V end was cut by 5 bases, the J end by 0 bases, with 13 bases between. Germline V gives CDR1 ENHRY, CDR2 SYGVKD. The CDR3 region is CAISQRTVTNTGELFF. CDR3 coding DNA: TGTGCCATCAGTCAACGGACCGTCACGAACACCGGGGAGCTGTTTTTT.

V gene TRBV10-3 combines with J gene TRBJ2-6; weak D call: TRBD1 (5 bases). This CDR3 spans 17 amino acids. Trimming left V 4 bases short and J 2 bases short, with 15 bases between. CDR1 and CDR2 from the germline V gene are ENHRY and SYGVKD. The CDR3 sequence is CAISGGTGRPGANVLTF. In DNA form, the CDR3 reads TGTGCCATCAGTGGGGGTACAGGACGCCCTGGGGCCAACGTCCTGACTTTC.

The chain links TRBV20-1 to TRBJ2-7; 16 nucleotides align to TRBD2. Germline V gene data show CDR1 as DFQATT and CDR2 as SNEGSKA (reference sequence). The ends lost 3 bases at V and 2 bases at J; junction bases unmatched: 1. This CDR3 is built from 15 residues. The CDR3 sequence: CSARGLAGGPYEQYF. In DNA, the CDR3 is TGCAGTGCTAGGGGACTAGCGGGGGGGCCCTACGAGCAGTACTTC.

Only a few counts were recorded for this clonotype. V usage is TRBV7-2 and J usage is TRBJ2-3; no firm D call. This CDR3 is built from 13 residues. Per the germline V gene, CDR1 is SGHTA and CDR2 is FQGNSA. Trimming shortened V by 2 bases and J by 6 bases, and 9 bases separated the two germline ends. The DNA of the CDR3 is TGTGCCAGCAGCTTACTTGGCGAGGATACGCAGTATTTT. It yields the protein CASSLLGEDTQYF.

The chain is built from TRBV5-6 and TRBJ1-1; a weak D match, TRBD1 (5 bases). V lost 4 bases to trimming and J lost 5 bases, with 9 bases between them. The CDR3 loop spans 12 amino acids. Germline values: CDR1 SGHDT, CDR2 YYEEEE. DNA of the CDR3: TGTGCCAGCAGCCGGGGGTTAACTGAAGCTTTCTTT. Translating it yields CASSRGLTEAFF. Full variable domain (outside the CDR3, taken from reference TRBV5-6 and TRBJ1-1): DAGVTQSPTHLIKTRGQQVTLRCSPKSGHDTVSWYQQALGQGPQFIFQYYEEEERQRGNFPDRFSGHQFPNYSSELNVNALLLGDSALYLCASSRGLTEAFFGQGTRLTVV.

This rearrangement joins TRBV20-1 to TRBJ2-5, with D unresolved. Germline CDR1 is DFQATT and CDR2 is SNEGSKA (reference sequence). The CDR3 runs to 16 residues. Trimming stripped 6 bases from V and 7 bases from J, with 27 bases between. CDR3 DNA: TGCAGTGCCCCCGATAGGTTAGAACCTGAGATAAGGACCCAGTACTTC. Protein sequence: CSAPDRLEPEIRTQYF.

The chain employs TRBV5-1 and TRBJ1-2, with TRBD1 identical over 9 bases. V lost 4 bases and J lost 5; bases outside the gene matches: 15. CDR3 size: 17 residues. Looked up from germline, CDR1 is SGHRS and CDR2 is YFSETQ. CDR3: CASSPRGAGTGLYGYTF. Written as DNA, the CDR3 is TGCGCCAGCAGCCCCAGGGGGGCCGGGACAGGGTTATATGGCTACACCTTC.

V is TRBV7-6 and J is TRBJ1-3; 9 positions match TRBD1. The CDR3 length is 14 residues. CDR1 is SGHVS and CDR2 is FNYEAQ in the germline V gene. Unmatched junction bases numbered 6, after V lost 6 bases and J lost 6 bases. CDR3 in DNA: TGTGCCAGCAGTCCCGGGACAGGGATAAACACCATATATTTT. Translated, it gives CASSPGTGINTIYF.

This clonotype was detected only a few times. The V gene is TRBV29-1, the J gene TRBJ1-2; 9 nucleotides line up with TRBD1. The CDR3 spans 17 residues. Germline V gives CDR1 SQVTM, CDR2 ANQGSEA. With 6 bases clipped from V and 3 bases from J, the junction kept 17 bases outside the gene matches. CDR3 DNA sequence: TGCAGCGTAGACTTGGGACAGGGATATACCTTCGACTATGGCTACACCTTC. It yields the protein CSVDLGQGYTFDYGYTF.

The chain links TRBV20-1 to TRBJ2-6, with TRBD1 as a possible D gene (5 bases). This CDR3 region has 16 residues. Germline V gives CDR1 DFQATT, CDR2 SNEGSKA (reference sequence). Trimming pared 0 bases from V and 4 bases from J, leaving 13 bases between. The chain's CDR3 is CSARDRARAGANVLTF. In DNA form, the CDR3 reads TGCAGTGCTAGAGATAGGGCCAGGGCCGGGGCCAACGTCCTGACTTTC.

This chain joins TRBV20-1 and TRBJ2-6; no definite D call. The CDR3 extends over 15 amino acids. The germline V gene has CDR1 DFQATT and CDR2 SNEGSKA (reference sequence). V lost 3 bases and J lost 0, with 9 bases in between. Written as DNA, the CDR3 is TGCAGTGCTAGGTTCCTGAGCTCTGGGGCCAACGTCCTGACTTTC. It specifies CSARFLSSGANVLTF.

The J gene is TRBJ1-6, the V gene TRBV9; D perhaps matches TRBD1 (5 bases). Germline V gene sequence: CDR1 SGDLS, CDR2 YYNGEE. V lost 2 bases, J lost 7 bases, and 10 bases lay in between. CDR3 length: 14 amino acids. The CDR3 loop reads CASSVAGGNSPLHF. As DNA, the CDR3 is TGTGCCAGCAGCGTTGCCGGGGGGAATTCACCCCTCCACTTT.

The genes are TRBV6-5 and TRBJ2-7, with a tentative D call TRBD2 (6 bases). The CDR3 loop spans 14 amino acids. Per germline, CDR1 MNHEY and CDR2 SVGAGI. Between the trimmed V and J ends, which lost 0 bases and 3 bases, there was a span of 9 bases. CDR3 amino acids: CASSYSEGSYEQYF. In DNA, the CDR3 is TGTGCCAGCAGTTACTCGGAGGGCAGCTACGAGCAGTACTTC.

The chain combines TRBV20-1 with TRBJ2-7, with 12 positions matching TRBD1. Per the germline V gene, CDR1 is DFQATT and CDR2 is SNEGSKA (reference sequence). V shed 3 bases, J shed 7 bases, and the junction held 7 bases outside the gene matches. The CDR3 is 14 residues long. The CDR3 here is CSASRGQGAREQYF. For the CDR3, the DNA is TGCAGTGCTAGTCGGGGACAGGGGGCAAGGGAGCAGTACTTC.

The CDR3 loop reads CASSSTGMGNEQFF. The CDR3, as DNA: TGTGCCAGCAGCTCAACAGGGATGGGAAATGAGCAGTTCTTC. J is TRBJ2-1 and V is TRBV11-2, with D perhaps matching TRBD1 (6 bases). Germline V gene data show CDR1 as SGHAT and CDR2 as FQNNGV. V lost 4 bases to trimming and J lost 7 bases, with 14 bases between them. CDR3 length: 14 residues.

This clonotype turned up a few times. The chain recombines TRBV6-5 with TRBJ1-4; D may be TRBD1 (5 bases). The CDR3 is 14 amino acids. Trimming shortened V by 2 bases and J by 8 bases, and 12 bases separated the two germline ends. CDR1 is MNHEY, CDR2 SVGAGI, per germline. The CDR3 nucleotides read TGTGCCAGCAGTTACCGGGGGGATTGGGAAAAACTGTTTTTT. It translates to CASSYRGDWEKLFF.

The chain uses TRBV20-1 and TRBJ2-5; TRBD2 might be the D (6 bases). The CDR3 covers 16 residues. Between the trimmed V and J ends, which lost 6 bases and 5 bases, there was a span of 25 bases. From germline, CDR1 is DFQATT and CDR2 SNEGSKA (reference sequence). Written as DNA, the CDR3 is TGCAGTGCCCAAGGGGATTTATACACAGGAGGGGAGACCCAGTACTTC. This encodes CSAQGDLYTGGETQYF.

This clonotype was seen more than once but under ten times. The chain has TRBV10-2 and TRBJ2-5, with a tentative D call TRBD1 (6 bases). This CDR3 spans 14 amino acids. Looked up from germline, CDR1 is WSHSY and CDR2 is SAAADI. Trimming removed 3 bases at V and 4 bases at J, with 12 bases between. The CDR3 is CASSDWGLGETQYF. CDR3 coding DNA: TGCGCCAGCAGTGATTGGGGGCTAGGAGAGACCCAGTACTTC.